This T cell receptor beta chain was sequenced in a study of PD-1 blockade in classical Hodgkin lymphoma (dated by TCRdb to 2019 to 2021). For the study in its entirety: Nivolumab dosing was 3 mg/kg intravenously every 2 weeks, continuing until either disease progression or unacceptable toxicity. The study used CyTOF and TCR beta sequencing to define a peripheral blood immune signature of response to PD-1 blockade in classical Hodgkin lymphoma. Results and caveats for the whole study, not just this receptor: A significant rise by C4D1 was seen in CD4+ but not CD8+ TCR diversity (p=0.0027 vs p=0.16), with the rise being most apparent in complete responders (p=0.02). Newly diagnosed patients were reported to have lower baseline TCR diversity than healthy donors, and relapsed/refractory patients were reported to have lower baseline TCR diversity still. Diversity was lower in patients who began nivolumab less than 1 year after ASCT, so these patients were left out of later analyses to avoid confounding by immune reconstitution. The study covered only a single clinical trial cohort, and the causes of the repertoire differences, possibly disease activity or prior therapy, were still not defined. Baseline diversity similar to that of newly diagnosed patients was observed in trial patients achieving complete response, whereas significantly lower diversity was observed in partial responders and progressors.

The Qiagen DNeasy kit was used to extract genomic DNA from unsorted PBMCs and from the negatively selected CD4+ and CD8+ fractions. TCR beta CDR3 regions were amplified by immunoSEQ multiplex PCR using primers annealing to V and J segments. A synthetic immune receptor repertoire was used to minimize amplification bias, and remaining bias was computationally removed after sequencing. In the paper's pipeline: Repertoire diversity was quantified as the Shannon entropy index using custom Python scripts. The unsorted, CD4+ and CD8+ repertoires were each analyzed separately, with the exception of combined analyses, where CD4+ and CD8+ sequences were merged in silico. A clone was considered expanded if an increase in frequency of at least 2-fold after treatment relative to C1D1 was found, and a pseudocount of 0.5 was applied to clones undetected at baseline. Clones with 0 or 1 copy at C1D1 were classified as singleton clones, and clones with 2 or more copies were classified as non-singleton clones. By matching protein sequences in sorted samples from the same patient, clones expanded in unsorted samples were annotated as CD4+, CD8+ or unknown. Wilcoxon tests were applied to paired samples to test diversity changes from C1D1 to C4D1. Not all clones reach the TCRdb copy of this immuneACCESS table, which keeps in-frame sequences only. Checked studies attribute under half of the gap to unresolved V genes and leave the rest unexplained. Clone size and V and J calls were adopted from that table, with D and trimming inferred from the DNA. The sample includes tens of thousands of clones, with roughly 70% observed a single time. The top ten clonotypes cover roughly 15% of the sample.

Ends trimmed: V by 10 bases, J by 1 base; bases unmatched to a gene: 15. CDR1 and CDR2 are drawn from the germline V gene: MDHEN, SYDVKM. Measured from the cysteine to the phenylalanine, the CDR3 is 17 residues long. The DNA shown is the 51-base CDR3, in frame from base 1. As regards this clone: Its target antigen remains unknown. Qualities for individual bases were not recorded, and no much larger clone is one base off.

The sample's time point, from its label and the paper: cycle 2 day 1 (C2D1) of nivolumab. Every trial patient had relapsed after autologous stem cell transplantation, and cohorts A, B and C differed in prior brentuximab vedotin exposure. The trial cohort comprised 60 or so patients with relapsed/refractory classical Hodgkin lymphoma whose best overall responses were complete response, partial response or progressive disease. In the multi-cohort phase II CheckMate 205 trial, trial patients received single-agent nivolumab. An independent review committee assessed best overall response by applying the 2007 International Working Group response criteria. PBMCs from the trial were collected at three points: immediately before nivolumab initiation (C1D1), and during therapy at cycle 2 day 1 and cycle 4 day 1. After peripheral blood was drawn into 8 mL Vacutainer Cell Preparation Tubes, PBMCs were isolated by centrifugation and then cryopreserved.

The sequence was collected from a human donor with classical Hodgkin lymphoma. The V and J genes are TRBV28 and TRBJ1-1; the central 10 bases match TRBD1. The sample in question was peripheral blood mononuclear cells (PBMCs), obtained before the second cycle of nivolumab. The nucleotides are TGTGCCACCATAGGGGGACAGGGGAGAGGAAGGAACACTGAAGCTTTCTTT. This sequence encodes CATIGGQGRGRNTEAFF.